The 8 T cell receptor beta chains given below trace back to one sample, sequenced in a study of cytomegalovirus exposure and HLA in healthy donors. Measured with immunoSEQ multiplex PCR; TCRdb has only the in-frame clones, and not every one. The repertoire holds tens of thousands of clones, with 90% to 95% as singletons. Sequenced material: PBMCs. The source of these receptors is a woman under 30 in good health and CMV-seronegative.

This clone has only one observation. For the CDR3, the DNA is TGTGCCAGCAGTGTATCCTTTAACTATGGCTACACCTTC. It yields the protein CASSVSFNYGYTF. The chain joins TRBV28 to TRBJ1-2; no clear D. From germline, CDR1 is MDHEN and CDR2 SYDVKM. V was shortened by 5 bases and J by 1 base, with 8 bases between the two germline ends. This CDR3 is 13 amino acids long.

The V and J genes are TRBV28 and TRBJ1-2; 9 bases are shared with TRBD1. The germline V gene encodes CDR1 MDHEN and CDR2 SYDVKM. The CDR3 spans 15 residues. V was pared by 6 bases and J by 4 bases, with 9 bases of the junction left unmatched. CDR3 bases: TGTGCCAGCAGGGACAGGGGAGTATCGGCCTATGGCTACACCTTC. Its protein is CASRDRGVSAYGYTF.

This sequence joins TRBV28 and TRBJ1-5; the D gene is possibly TRBD1 (6 bases). Germline values: CDR1 MDHEN, CDR2 SYDVKM. The ends were cut back, 6 bases at V and 6 bases at J, with 18 bases in the middle. The CDR3 loop spans 15 amino acids. DNA for the CDR3: TGTGCCAGCAGGATATCAGGGGCCGCCCGTCAGCCCCAGCATTTT. Its protein product is CASRISGAARQPQHF.

The CDR3 spells CAWGRLNNEQFF. DNA for the CDR3: TGTGCCTGGGGTAGACTAAACAATGAGCAGTTCTTC. The rearrangement uses TRBV30 and TRBJ2-1; the D gene is possibly TRBD2 (5 bases). This CDR3 is built from 12 residues. Germline values: CDR1 GTSNPN, CDR2 SVGIG (reference sequence). V lost 5 bases and J lost 5, with 10 bases in between. The whole variable domain, filled in from reference TRBV30 and TRBJ2-1, reads SQTIHQWPATLVQPVGSPLSLECTVEGTSNPNLYWYRQAAGRGLQLLFYSVGIGQISSEVPQNLSASRPQDRQFILSSKKLLLSDSGFYLCAWGRLNNEQFFGPGTRLTVL.

The chain employs TRBV19 and TRBJ2-6, with 10 bases aligning to TRBD1. With V trimmed by 3 bases and J by 0 bases, 5 bases remained unmatched. Germline-derived CDR1 and CDR2 are LNHDA and SQIVND (reference sequence). There are 18 residues in the CDR3. The DNA for the CDR3 is TGTGCCAGTAGTATGACAGGGGGCCTAATCTCTGGGGCCAACGTCCTGACTTTC. Translated: CASSMTGGLISGANVLTF.

V usage is TRBV7-2 and J usage is TRBJ1-4, with a tentative D call TRBD1 (6 bases). This CDR3 region has 14 residues. The V end was cut by 3 bases, the J end by 5 bases, with 10 bases between. Germline values: CDR1 SGHTA, CDR2 FQGNSA. In DNA form, the CDR3 reads TGTGCCAGCAGCTTGGCAGGGGCAAATGAAAAACTGTTTTTT. Its translation is CASSLAGANEKLFF.

The rearrangement uses TRBV7-9 and TRBJ1-1, with TRBD1 as a possible D gene (5 bases). The germline gives CDR1 SEHNR, CDR2 FQNEAQ (reference sequence). This CDR3 has 14 amino acids. Trimming took off 4 bases at V and 1 base at J, with 10 bases between the two ends. CDR3 DNA sequence: TGTGCCAGCAGCTACATAAGGGGGAACACTGAAGCTTTCTTT. It encodes CASSYIRGNTEAFF.

The gene calls are TRBV30 and TRBJ1-1; 9 bases agree with TRBD1. This CDR3 region has 13 residues. Germline V CDR1 and CDR2: GTSNPN, SVGIG (reference sequence). The ends lost 4 bases at V and 7 bases at J; junction bases unmatched: 7. The CDR3 region has the DNA TGTGCCTGGATTACAGGGGGCCCCGGTGAAGCTTTCTTT. Translation: CAWITGGPGEAFF.